This T cell receptor beta chain was sequenced in a study of early T cells in non-severe SARS-CoV-2 infection. Study context: Unsorted whole-blood RNA was sequenced in bulk, leaving chains unpaired. Overall study results and limits: Lookups in VDJdb leaned toward anti-spike CD8 responses and missed private and CD4 specificities.

The TCR library protocol attached unique molecular identifiers to the individual cDNA molecules. In TCRdb, the 5' RACE reads were re-called with MiXCR into one record per CDR3 protein. The sample carries tens of thousands of distinct CDR3 sequences, 15% recorded once. A word on this clonotype: Antigen unknown.

The CDR3 consists of 14 residues. Germline V gives CDR1 SGHTA, CDR2 FQGNSA. Trimming pared 2 bases from V and 2 bases from J, leaving 8 bases between. Sequencing was performed on whole blood. The chain combines TRBV7-2 with TRBJ2-3, with D unresolved. The origin of this receptor is an adult who was a healthcare worker with PCR-confirmed SARS-CoV-2 infection or an uninfected control (not recorded which). The CDR3 sequence: CASSLPVITDTQYF. The CDR3 nucleotides read TGTGCCAGCAGCTTACCGGTGATCACAGATACGCAGTATTTT.